This T cell receptor (beta chain) derives from a study of T cell changes during pregnancy in multiple sclerosis (dated by TCRdb to the late 2010s). Turning to the overall study: The study looked at changes in the T cell repertoire across pregnancy in women with multiple sclerosis.

Library preparation employed the immunoSEQ multiplex PCR assay. This is the immuneACCESS table as TCRdb keeps it, with only in-frame sequences that have V and J called. A part of the clones is gone; compared with another copy, unresolved V genes explain less than half, and the rest is unexplained. For this sample there are about 18,000 clones; about 84% appear just once. The ten most abundant clones make up around a tenth of the sample. Trimming takes 11 bases from V and 11 bases from J, and the germline ends sit 15 bases apart. Looking up the germline V gene (reference sequence) yields CDR1 MNHNY and CDR2 SVGAGI. The CDR3 spans 11 residues, from the cysteine through the phenylalanine. Only CDR3 DNA is held: 33 bases, read in frame from base 1. As to this clone: What antigen it recognizes has not been identified. It has no much larger one-base neighbor in the sample; base qualities were not kept.

This TCR was sampled from a female donor with multiple sclerosis, enrolled in a pregnancy study. The starting material was CD8+ T cells from peripheral blood mononuclear cells, obtained after pregnancy. The chain is assembled from TRBV6-6 and TRBJ2-2, with no reliable assignment of the D segment. This receptor carries the CDR3 CAVHTQQELFF. The DNA sequence is as follows: TGTGCCGTCCATACCCAACAAGAGCTGTTTTTT.